This TCR beta chain was profiled in a study of T cells after yellow fever vaccination. Study-wide findings and caveats: Clones from primary vaccination mostly reappeared after the booster (over 95% CD4, approximately 91% CD8). Researchers report a weaker secondary response that nonetheless peaked faster, day 5 versus 15. Of the clonotypes, a small share occurred in both CD4 and CD8 compartments.

This clonotype was counted only a few times. V dropped 1 base and J dropped 3 bases, with 16 bases sitting between them. The germline CDR1 and CDR2 sequences are SNHLY and FYNNEI. The CDR3 consists of 16 residues. By 5'RACE template switching, TCR cDNA was produced, with a universal primer site and UMIs added in the process. From the 5' RACE reads, TCRdb called clonotypes with MiXCR, one entry per CDR3 protein. The repertoire holds 75,000 to 100,000 distinct CDR3 sequences, with approximately 9% as singletons. The sequencing here drew on CD8+ T cells not binding an NS4B(214-222) dextramer, sorted from PBMCs, taken approximately 15 days after the first yellow fever vaccination. This TCR came from a man aged 18 to 30 who received the YFV17D yellow fever vaccine. This chain joins TRBV2 and TRBJ2-7, with a tentative D call TRBD1 (6 bases). This CDR3 reads CASSEGYGQMDYEQYV. As DNA, the CDR3 is TGTGCCAGCAGTGAAGGGTACGGACAGATGGACTACGAGCAGTACGTC.